What follows describes a single TCR beta chain. The antigen remains unidentified. This sample was taken from a study of T cell repertoires in cytomegalovirus infection. V was shortened by 5 bases and J by 4 bases, with 21 bases between the two germline ends. Germline loops: CDR1 SEHNR, CDR2 FQNEAQ (reference sequence). This CDR3 has 16 residues. TCRdb ran MiXCR on the reads and lists one entry per CDR3 protein. In the table there are fewer than 350,000 distinct CDR3 sequences, roughly 28% of which are singletons. The specimen was cultured PBMCs, collected from culture after CMV antigen stimulation. The rearrangement uses TRBV7-9 and TRBJ2-7; TRBD2 is a possible D gene (7 bases). This clonotype originated in a human donor in good health (CMV status not recorded). Some clones in this sample may be carry-over from other donors' samples. The CDR3 DNA reads as TGTGCCAGCAGCCCTCCGCCGGGCGGGGGCCGTTACGAGCAGTACTTC. Amino acid sequence: CASSPPPGGGRYEQYF.